This T cell receptor beta chain derives from a study of spatial heterogeneity in lung cancer. Many counts were recorded for this clonotype. Its antigen is unidentified. Each molecule of TCR cDNA was tagged with one unique molecular identifier. Via MiXCR, TCRdb re-called the 5' RACE reads, giving one row per CDR3 protein. Of about 22,000 distinct CDR3 sequences detected, 4.6% appear once; the ten largest clones hold 7% to 8.5%. The CDR3 is 15 amino acids. Germline V gene lookup returns CDR1 LGHNA and CDR2 YNFKEQ. J gave up 2 bases and V 7 bases, and 7 bases lay outside the gene matches. Study results and caveats: Whereas they appeared in blood less at follow-up, ubiquitous expanded tumor TCRs appeared there more at resection.

Time point of the sample: sample taken at primary tumor resection. No cell sorting; template was whole RNA from tumor, lung tissue or PBMC. The TCR sequence derives from a male donor with early-stage non-small cell lung cancer. The sequences come from PBMCs, collected at surgery. V is TRBV4-2 and J is TRBJ2-3, with TRBD2 identical over 9 bases. CDR3 bases: TGTGCCAGCACTGCGACTAGCGGCTACACAGATACGCAGTATTTT. It translates to CASTATSGYTDTQYF.